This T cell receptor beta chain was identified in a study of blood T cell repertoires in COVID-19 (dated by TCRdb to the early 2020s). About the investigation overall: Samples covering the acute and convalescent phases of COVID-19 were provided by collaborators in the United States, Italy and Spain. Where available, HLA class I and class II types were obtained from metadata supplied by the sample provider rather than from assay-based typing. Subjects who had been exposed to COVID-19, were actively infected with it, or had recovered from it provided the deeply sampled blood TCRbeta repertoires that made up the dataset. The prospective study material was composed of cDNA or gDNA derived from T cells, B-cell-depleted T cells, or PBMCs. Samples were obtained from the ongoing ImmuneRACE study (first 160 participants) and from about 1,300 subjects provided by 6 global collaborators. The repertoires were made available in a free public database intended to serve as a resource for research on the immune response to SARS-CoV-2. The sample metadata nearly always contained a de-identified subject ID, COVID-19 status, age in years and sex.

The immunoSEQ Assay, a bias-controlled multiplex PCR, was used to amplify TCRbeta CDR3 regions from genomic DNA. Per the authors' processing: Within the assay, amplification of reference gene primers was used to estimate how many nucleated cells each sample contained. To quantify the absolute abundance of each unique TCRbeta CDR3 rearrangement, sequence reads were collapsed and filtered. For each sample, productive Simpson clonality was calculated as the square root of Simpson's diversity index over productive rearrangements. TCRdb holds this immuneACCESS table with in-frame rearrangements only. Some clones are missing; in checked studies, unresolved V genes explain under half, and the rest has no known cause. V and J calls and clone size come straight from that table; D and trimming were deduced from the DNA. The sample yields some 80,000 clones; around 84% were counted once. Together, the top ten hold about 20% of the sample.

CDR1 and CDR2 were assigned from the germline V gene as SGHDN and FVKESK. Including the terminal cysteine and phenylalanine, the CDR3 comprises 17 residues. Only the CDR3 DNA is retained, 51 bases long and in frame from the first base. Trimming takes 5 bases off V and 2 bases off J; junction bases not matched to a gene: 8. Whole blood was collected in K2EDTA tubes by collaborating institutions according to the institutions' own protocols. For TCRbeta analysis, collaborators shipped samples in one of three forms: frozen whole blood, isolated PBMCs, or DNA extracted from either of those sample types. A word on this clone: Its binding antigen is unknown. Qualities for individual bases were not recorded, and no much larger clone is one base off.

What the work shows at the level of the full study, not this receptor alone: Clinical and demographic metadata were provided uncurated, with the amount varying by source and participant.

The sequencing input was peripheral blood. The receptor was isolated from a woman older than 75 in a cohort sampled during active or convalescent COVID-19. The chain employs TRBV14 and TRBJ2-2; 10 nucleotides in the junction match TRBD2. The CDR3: CASSEQRTSGNTGELFF. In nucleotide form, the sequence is TGTGCCAGCAGCGAACAACGGACTAGCGGTAACACCGGGGAGCTGTTTTTT.